The 20 T cell receptor beta chains presented below share a single source sample, sequenced in a study of lymphopenia after photon versus proton radiotherapy. Clones were read by immunoSEQ multiplex PCR, and TCRdb kept only the in-frame ones, dropping some. This table has about 19,000 clones, just over 90% appearing once. This specimen consisted of peripheral blood, obtained from a patient treated with photon-based radiotherapy. The receptors stem from a man aged 55 to 70 with pancreatic cancer.

The chain couples TRBV7-2 to TRBJ1-1; D possibly corresponds to TRBD1 (5 bases). Trimming stripped 0 bases from V and 4 bases from J, with 15 bases between. This CDR3 is 16 amino acids long. Germline V gene data show CDR1 as SGHTA and CDR2 as FQGNSA. CDR3 coding DNA: TGTGCCAGCAGCTTAGCCCCCGGCGGGGCGGGCACTGAAGCTTTCTTT. Encoded protein: CASSLAPGGAGTEAFF. Variable domain in full (rest from reference TRBV7-2 and TRBJ1-1): GAGVSQSPSNKVTEKGKDVELRCDPISGHTALYWYRQSLGQGLEFLIYFQGNSAPDKSGLPSDRFSAERTGGSVSTLTIQRTQQEDSAVYLCASSLAPGGAGTEAFFGQGTRLTVV.

V usage is TRBV6-1 and J usage is TRBJ2-7; the D call may be TRBD1 or TRBD2 (6 bases each). The CDR3 is 14 residues long. CDR1 and CDR2 from the germline V gene are MNHNS and SASEGT. V dropped 0 bases and J dropped 2 bases, with 8 bases sitting between them. For the CDR3, the DNA is TGTGCCAGCAGTGAAGCGGGGGGCCCCTACGAGCAGTACTTC. Protein sequence: CASSEAGGPYEQYF.

This sequence joins TRBV29-1 and TRBJ2-1; a possible D gene is TRBD1 (6 bases). Germline V gene sequence: CDR1 SQVTM, CDR2 ANQGSEA. Deletions cut 7 bases from V and 8 bases from J, with 12 bases between. This CDR3 is built from 11 residues. This CDR3 reads CSANREHEQFF. The CDR3, as DNA: TGCAGCGCAAACAGGGAGCATGAGCAGTTCTTC.

V gene TRBV7-6 combines with J gene TRBJ1-1; possible D gene TRBD1, 5 bases. V lost 5 bases, J lost 5 bases, and 27 bases lay in between. Per the germline V gene, CDR1 is SGHVS and CDR2 is FNYEAQ. The CDR3 is 18 amino acids. The CDR3 reads CASSPRDRGLSGGTEAFF. CDR3 DNA: TGTGCCAGCAGCCCTAGGGATAGGGGTCTTTCCGGCGGTACTGAAGCTTTCTTT.

This chain links TRBV5-1 with TRBJ2-5; 8 nucleotides align to TRBD1. The V segment lost 2 bases and the J segment 5 bases; nucleotides outside the gene matches: 8. Germline CDR1 SGHRS, CDR2 YFSETQ. The CDR3 has 15 amino acids. CDR3 in amino acids: CASSLTGGIVETQYF. DNA for the CDR3: TGCGCCAGCAGCTTAACAGGGGGAATTGTCGAGACCCAGTACTTC.

The J gene is TRBJ1-1, the V gene TRBV30; D gene unclear. Germline-derived CDR1 and CDR2 are GTSNPN and SVGIG (reference sequence). The CDR3 is made up of 13 amino acids. Trimming pared 0 bases from V and 3 bases from J, leaving 8 bases between. CDR3 amino acids: CAWSVQDYTEAFF. In nucleotides, the CDR3 is TGTGCCTGGAGTGTACAAGACTACACTGAAGCTTTCTTT.

The chain links TRBV2 to TRBJ1-4, with TRBD1 matching over 9 bases. V trimming: 6 bases; J trimming: 8 bases; junction bases outside the gene matches: 13. The CDR3 covers 16 residues. CDR1 is SNHLY, CDR2 FYNNEI, per germline. The CDR3 DNA is TGTGCCAGCAGAGGGAAGGGGGGACAGGGTAGAGAAAAACTGTTTTTT. This gives the protein CASRGKGGQGREKLFF. Drawing the rest from reference TRBV2 and TRBJ1-4, the complete variable domain is EPEVTQTPSHQVTQMGQEVILRCVPISNHLYFYWYRQILGQKVEFLVSFYNNEISEKSEIFDDQFSVERPDGSNFTLKIRSTKLEDSAMYFCASRGKGGQGREKLFFGSGTQLSVL.

This rearrangement joins TRBV12-5 to TRBJ2-7; D remains ambiguous. V was cut by 1 base and J by 2 bases, with 6 bases left in between. In germline, CDR1 is LGHNT, CDR2 FRNRAP. This CDR3 region has 13 residues. Written as DNA, the CDR3 is TGTGCTAGTGGTTTGGGCAGTCCCTACGAGCAGTACTTC. Protein: CASGLGSPYEQYF.

The V and J genes are TRBV10-1 and TRBJ2-2; 9 nucleotides match TRBD1. Germline V gene sequence: CDR1 WNHNN, CDR2 SYGVQD (reference sequence). Losses at the gene ends were 3 bases for V and 6 bases for J; bases not matched to a gene: 8. This CDR3 is built from 16 residues. CDR3 sequence (DNA): TGCGCCAGCAGTGATTCGGACAGGGGATCAGCCGGGGAGCTGTTTTTT. Translation gives CASSDSDRGSAGELFF.

This chain links TRBV7-3 with TRBJ1-2, with unresolved D. The germline V gene has CDR1 SGHTA and CDR2 FQGTGA. V was pared by 1 base and J by 6 bases, with 12 bases between. The CDR3 is made up of 14 amino acids. CDR3 sequence: CASSLNSGVDGYTF. The CDR3 region has the DNA TGTGCCAGCAGCTTAAACTCCGGGGTCGATGGCTACACCTTC.

The rearrangement joins TRBV18 to TRBJ2-3; the D gene is possibly TRBD2 (6 bases). The CDR3 is 15 residues long. Germline values: CDR1 KGHSH, CDR2 LQKENI. Between the trimmed V and J ends, which lost 3 bases and 2 bases, there was a span of 12 bases. The CDR3, as DNA: TGTGCCAGCTCACCCTCGGGAGCCCACACAGATACGCAGTATTTT. This translates into CASSPSGAHTDTQYF. Full variable domain (outside the CDR3, taken from reference TRBV18 and TRBJ2-3): NAGVMQNPRHLVRRRGQEARLRCSPMKGHSHVYWYRQLPEEGLKFMVYLQKENIIDESGMPKERFSAEFPKEGPSILRIQQVVRGDSAAYFCASSPSGAHTDTQYFGPGTRLTVL.

The chain carries TRBV6-1 and TRBJ2-7; D remains unclear. Looked up from germline, CDR1 is MNHNS and CDR2 is SASEGT. The CDR3 consists of 15 residues. V was pared by 0 bases and J by 7 bases, with 16 bases between. CDR3 loop: CASSEARSPVREQYF. DNA for the CDR3: TGTGCCAGCAGTGAAGCCCGCTCACCGGTCAGGGAGCAGTACTTC.

This rearrangement joins TRBV2 to TRBJ1-3, with D perhaps TRBD1 (6 bases). The germline V and J ends were trimmed by 0 bases and 2 bases, with 8 bases remaining between them. The length of the CDR3 is 15 residues. Germline CDR1 reads SNHLY; CDR2 reads FYNNEI. CDR3 DNA sequence: TGTGCCAGCAGTGAAGCGGGGGGCCCTGGAAACACCATATATTTT. It codes for CASSEAGGPGNTIYF.

The CDR3 sequence is CASSQIQGATEAFF. DNA for the CDR3: TGCGCCAGCAGCCAAATACAAGGGGCCACTGAAGCTTTCTTT. The rearrangement uses TRBV4-3 and TRBJ1-1, with D maybe TRBD1 (5 bases). V dropped 2 bases and J dropped 4 bases, with 11 bases sitting between them. The CDR3 is 14 amino acids. CDR1 LGHNA and CDR2 YSLEER come from the germline V gene.

This sequence joins TRBV5-6 and TRBJ2-1, with D unclear. Germline values: CDR1 SGHDT, CDR2 YYEEEE. Trimming took 3 bases from V and 9 from J, leaving 13 bases between them. The CDR3 has 13 amino acids. As DNA, the CDR3 is TGTGCCAGCAGCTATCGAGTGGAAGGTGAGCAGTTCTTC. Translation gives CASSYRVEGEQFF.

The rearrangement links TRBV4-1 to TRBJ2-7; the match to TRBD1 covers 8 bases. Germline V lookup: CDR1 MGHRA, CDR2 YSYEKL. The CDR3 covers 17 residues. V lost 5 bases, J lost 3 bases, and 15 bases stayed unmatched. The CDR3 sequence: CASSSPPGTGRLYEQYF. The CDR3 DNA sequence: TGCGCCAGCAGCTCACCACCCGGGACAGGCAGGCTCTACGAGCAGTACTTC.

The chain links TRBV4-3 to TRBJ2-7; weak D call: TRBD1 (6 bases). Trimming took 1 base from V and 5 from J, leaving 9 bases between them. The CDR3 runs to 13 residues. Germline-derived CDR1 and CDR2 are LGHNA and YSLEER. CDR3 amino acids: CASSQVPGDEQYF. CDR3 nucleotide sequence: TGCGCCAGCAGCCAAGTCCCAGGGGACGAGCAGTACTTC.

V is TRBV14 and J is TRBJ2-5; TRBD1 or TRBD2 may be the D gene (6 bases each). Germline CDR1 is SGHDN and CDR2 is FVKESK. V lost 6 bases and J lost 2, with 16 bases in between. The CDR3 sequence is 15 residues long. The CDR3 bases are TGTGCCAGCAGAAGCTGGGGGGCCGCACAAGAGACCCAGTACTTC. This gives the protein CASRSWGAAQETQYF. The variable domain in full, with the rest retrieved from reference TRBV14 and TRBJ2-5, is EAGVTQFPSHSVIEKGQTVTLRCDPISGHDNLYWYRRVMGKEIKFLLHFVKESKQDESGMPNNRFLAERTGGTYSTLKVQPAELEDSGVYFCASRSWGAAQETQYFGPGTRLLVL.

V gene TRBV11-1 combines with J gene TRBJ1-1; TRBD1 is a possible D gene (6 bases). Deletions cut 2 bases from V and 3 bases from J, with 13 bases between. Germline-derived CDR1 and CDR2 are SGHAT and FQDESV (reference sequence). This CDR3 region has 15 residues. The CDR3 reads CASSLSVGGHTEAFF. CDR3 nucleotide sequence: TGTGCCAGCAGCTTATCAGTGGGGGGCCACACTGAAGCTTTCTTT.

This rearrangement joins TRBV5-5 to TRBJ1-2, with 7 bases lining up with TRBD1. Germline values: CDR1 SGHKS, CDR2 YYEKEE (reference sequence). The CDR3 is 17 residues long. V shed 0 bases and J 2 bases; nucleotides not matched to a gene: 10. DNA of the CDR3: TGTGCCAGCAGCTTGGAAGGGGCCACAGGGGCCAACTATGGCTACACCTTC. Translating gives CASSLEGATGANYGYTF.